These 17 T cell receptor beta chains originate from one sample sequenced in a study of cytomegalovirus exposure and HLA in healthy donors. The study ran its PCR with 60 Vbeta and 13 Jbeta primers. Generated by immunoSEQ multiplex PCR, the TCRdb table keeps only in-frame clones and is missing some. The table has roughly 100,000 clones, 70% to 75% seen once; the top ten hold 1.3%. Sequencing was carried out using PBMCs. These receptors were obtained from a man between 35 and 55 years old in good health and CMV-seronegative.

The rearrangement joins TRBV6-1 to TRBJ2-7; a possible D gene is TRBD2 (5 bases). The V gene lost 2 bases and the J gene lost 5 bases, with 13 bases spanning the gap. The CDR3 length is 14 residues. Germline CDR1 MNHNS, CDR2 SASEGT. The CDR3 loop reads CASSEFPGIDEQYF. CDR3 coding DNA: TGTGCCAGCAGTGAATTTCCGGGGATCGACGAGCAGTACTTC.

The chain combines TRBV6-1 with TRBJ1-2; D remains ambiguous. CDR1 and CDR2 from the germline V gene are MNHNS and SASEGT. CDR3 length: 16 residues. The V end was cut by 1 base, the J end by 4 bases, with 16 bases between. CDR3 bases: TGTGCCAGCAGTGAAGGCAGACGGGGTCCAATCTATGGCTACACCTTC. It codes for CASSEGRRGPIYGYTF.

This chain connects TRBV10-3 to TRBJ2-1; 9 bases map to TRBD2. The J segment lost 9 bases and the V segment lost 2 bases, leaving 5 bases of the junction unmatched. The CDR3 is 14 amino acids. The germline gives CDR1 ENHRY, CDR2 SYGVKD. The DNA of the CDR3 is TGTGCCATCAGTGAGAGCGGGAGGATTGCTGAGCAGTTCTTC. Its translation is CAISESGRIAEQFF.

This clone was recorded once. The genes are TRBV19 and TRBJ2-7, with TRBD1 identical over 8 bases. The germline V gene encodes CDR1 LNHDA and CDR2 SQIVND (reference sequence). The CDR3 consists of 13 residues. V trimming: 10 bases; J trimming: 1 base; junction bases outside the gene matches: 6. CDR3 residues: CATSTGGSYEQYF. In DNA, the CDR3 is TGTGCCACCTCTACAGGGGGATCCTACGAGCAGTACTTC.

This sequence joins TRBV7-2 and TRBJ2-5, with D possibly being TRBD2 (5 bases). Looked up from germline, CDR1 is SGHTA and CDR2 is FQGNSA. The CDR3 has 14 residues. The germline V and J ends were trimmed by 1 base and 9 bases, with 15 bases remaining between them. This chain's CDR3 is CASSLGGPQRSQYF. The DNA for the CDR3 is TGTGCCAGCAGCTTAGGAGGGCCCCAACGCTCCCAGTACTTC.

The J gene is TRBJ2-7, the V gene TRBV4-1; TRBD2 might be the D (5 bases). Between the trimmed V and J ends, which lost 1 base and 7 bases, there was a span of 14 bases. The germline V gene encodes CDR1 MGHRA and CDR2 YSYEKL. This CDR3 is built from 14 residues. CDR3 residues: CASSQALRAREQYF. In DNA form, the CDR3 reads TGCGCCAGCAGCCAAGCCCTGAGGGCGCGGGAGCAGTACTTC.

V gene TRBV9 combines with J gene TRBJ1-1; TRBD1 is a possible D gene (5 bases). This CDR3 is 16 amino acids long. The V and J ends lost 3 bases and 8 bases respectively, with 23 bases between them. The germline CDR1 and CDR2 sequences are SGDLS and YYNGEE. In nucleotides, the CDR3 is TGTGCCAGCAGCGCTAAGGAGGGGTCCCTCGTCGGAGAAGCTTTCTTT. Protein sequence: CASSAKEGSLVGEAFF.

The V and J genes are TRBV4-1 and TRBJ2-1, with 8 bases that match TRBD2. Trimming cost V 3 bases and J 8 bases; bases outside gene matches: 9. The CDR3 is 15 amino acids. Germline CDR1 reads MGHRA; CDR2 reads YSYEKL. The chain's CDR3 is CASSHPPGLDDEQFF. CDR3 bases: TGCGCCAGCAGCCACCCGCCGGGACTAGACGATGAGCAGTTCTTC.

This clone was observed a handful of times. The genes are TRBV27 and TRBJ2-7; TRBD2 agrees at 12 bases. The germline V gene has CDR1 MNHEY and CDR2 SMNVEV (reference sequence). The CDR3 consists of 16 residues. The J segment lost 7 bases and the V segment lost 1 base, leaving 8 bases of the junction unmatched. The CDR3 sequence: CASSLLPSGRAGEQYF. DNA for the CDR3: TGTGCCAGCAGTTTATTGCCTAGCGGGAGGGCAGGGGAGCAGTACTTC.

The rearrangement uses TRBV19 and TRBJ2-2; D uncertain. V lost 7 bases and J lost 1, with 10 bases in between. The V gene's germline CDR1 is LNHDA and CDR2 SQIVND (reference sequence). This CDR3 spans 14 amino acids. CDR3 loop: CASNEAWNTGELFF. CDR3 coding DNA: TGTGCCAGTAATGAAGCATGGAACACCGGGGAGCTGTTTTTT.

The CDR3 DNA reads as TGCGCCAGCAGCCCAGAAGAAGGGGAGGGGGACTCTGGGGCCAACGTCCTGACTTTC. It codes for CASSPEEGEGDSGANVLTF. V usage is TRBV4-3 and J usage is TRBJ2-6; possible D gene TRBD2, 7 bases. Trimming removed 4 bases at V and 0 bases at J, with 19 bases between. Per the germline V gene, CDR1 is LGHNA and CDR2 is YSLEER. CDR3 length: 19 residues.

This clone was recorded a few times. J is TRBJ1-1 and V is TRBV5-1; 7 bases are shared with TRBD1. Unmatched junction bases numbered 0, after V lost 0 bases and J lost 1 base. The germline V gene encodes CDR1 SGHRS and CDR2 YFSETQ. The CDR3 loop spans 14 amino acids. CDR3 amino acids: CASSLEGANTEAFF. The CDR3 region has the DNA TGCGCCAGCAGCTTGGAGGGGGCGAACACTGAAGCTTTCTTT.

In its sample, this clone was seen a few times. CDR3 DNA: TGCAGTGCTAGAGTCGCGACAGGGGAGTTCTTC. It is translated as CSARVATGEFF. The chain is built from TRBV20-1 and TRBJ2-1, with TRBD1 matching over 8 bases. CDR3 length equals 11 residues. Germline CDR1 and CDR2: DFQATT and SNEGSKA (reference sequence). V lost 1 base and J lost 14; bases outside the gene matches: 4.

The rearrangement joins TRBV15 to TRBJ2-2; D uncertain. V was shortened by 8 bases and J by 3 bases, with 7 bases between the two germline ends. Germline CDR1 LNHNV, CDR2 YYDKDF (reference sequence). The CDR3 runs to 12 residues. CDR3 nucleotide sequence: TGTGCCACCCAGCGCGACACCGGGGAGCTGTTTTTT. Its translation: CATQRDTGELFF.

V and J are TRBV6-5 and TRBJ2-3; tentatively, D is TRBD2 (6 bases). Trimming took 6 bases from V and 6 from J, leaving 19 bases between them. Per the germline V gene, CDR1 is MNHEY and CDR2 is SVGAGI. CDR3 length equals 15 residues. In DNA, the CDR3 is TGTGCCAGCAGCCGACAGACTAGTTTTCCGGATACGCAGTATTTT. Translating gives CASSRQTSFPDTQYF.

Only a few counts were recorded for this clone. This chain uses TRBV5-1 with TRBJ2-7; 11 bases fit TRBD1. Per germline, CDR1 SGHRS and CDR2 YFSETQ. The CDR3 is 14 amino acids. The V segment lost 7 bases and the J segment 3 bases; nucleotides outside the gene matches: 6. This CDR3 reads CASSEDRGHYEQYF. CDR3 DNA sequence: TGCGCCAGCTCCGAGGACAGGGGGCACTACGAGCAGTACTTC.

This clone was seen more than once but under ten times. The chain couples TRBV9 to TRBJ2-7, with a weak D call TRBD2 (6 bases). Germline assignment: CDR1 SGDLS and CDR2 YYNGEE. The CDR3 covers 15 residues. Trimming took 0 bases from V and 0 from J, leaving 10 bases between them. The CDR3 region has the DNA TGTGCCAGCAGCGTAGGTAGCGGCGGCTCCTACGAGCAGTACTTC. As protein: CASSVGSGGSYEQYF.